The 20 T cell receptor beta chains below all came from one sample that was sequenced in a study of blood T cell repertoires in COVID-19. Repertoires were generated with immunoSEQ multiplex PCR, while TCRdb's copy carries only in-frame clones and drops some. The sample records 95,000 to 110,000 clones, more than 75% being singletons. The sample was peripheral blood. The receptors here all came from a human donor in a cohort sampled during active COVID-19.

The CDR3 coding sequence is TGCGCCAGCAGCTACGACGGACAGGGAGGAGTCGAGCAGTACTTC. Translation: CASSYDGQGGVEQYF. The gene calls are TRBV5-1 and TRBJ2-7; 8 bases align to TRBD1. The CDR3 is 15 residues long. The ends lost 3 bases at V and 6 bases at J; junction bases unmatched: 11. Germline V gene data show CDR1 as SGHRS and CDR2 as YFSETQ.

The chain carries TRBV9 and TRBJ2-7; TRBD2 matches at 13 bases. Germline V gene sequence: CDR1 SGDLS, CDR2 YYNGEE. The CDR3 is 15 amino acids. The V and J ends lost 4 bases and 4 bases, in that order; junction bases with no gene match: 5. The CDR3 is CASSKGLAGSYEQYF. In DNA form, the CDR3 reads TGTGCCAGCAGCAAGGGACTAGCGGGGTCGTACGAGCAGTACTTC.

This rearrangement joins TRBV4-1 to TRBJ1-2; D is possibly TRBD1 (6 bases). The V gene's germline CDR1 is MGHRA and CDR2 YSYEKL. Trimming cost V 0 bases and J 0 bases, with 11 bases left between them. The CDR3 loop spans 16 amino acids. CDR3 sequence reads: CASSQDPGATNYGYTF. CDR3 in DNA: TGCGCCAGCAGCCAAGATCCAGGGGCAACTAACTATGGCTACACCTTC.

This CDR3 reads CASSSSGAQHF. In DNA form, the CDR3 reads TGTGCCAGCAGTTCCTCCGGGGCCCAGCATTTT. This chain connects TRBV12-3 or TRBV12-4 to TRBJ1-5, with D unclear. Trimming shortened V by 4 bases and J by 11 bases, and 9 bases separated the two germline ends. The CDR3 runs to 11 residues.

V usage is TRBV6-6 and J usage is TRBJ2-1; TRBD1 matches 12 bases. The junction had 2 bases not matched to a gene; V was cut back by 5 bases and J by 3 bases. Germline values: CDR1 MNHNY, CDR2 SVGAGI (reference sequence). The CDR3 contains 15 residues. The CDR3 reads CASSGTGGNYNEQFF. The CDR3 bases are TGTGCCAGCAGTGGGACAGGGGGCAACTACAATGAGCAGTTCTTC.

The chain carries TRBV11-1 and TRBJ2-5; 7 positions match TRBD1. CDR3 length: 15 amino acids. The V and J ends lost 6 bases and 2 bases, in that order; junction bases with no gene match: 9. Germline loops: CDR1 SGHAT, CDR2 FQDESV (reference sequence). The CDR3 spells CASRQTGQIQETQYF. The CDR3 region has the DNA TGTGCCAGCAGACAGACGGGACAGATACAAGAGACCCAGTACTTC. Using reference TRBV11-1 and TRBJ2-5 for the parts outside the CDR3, the full variable domain is EAEVAQSPRYKITEKSQAVAFWCDPISGHATLYWYRQILGQGPELLVQFQDESVVDDSQLPKDRFSAERLKGVDSTLKIQPAELGDSAMYLCASRQTGQIQETQYFGPGTRLLVL.

V gene TRBV5-4 combines with J gene TRBJ1-6, with a weak D call TRBD1 (5 bases). The germline V gene encodes CDR1 SGHNT and CDR2 YYREEE (reference sequence). Trimming removed 5 bases from V and 0 bases from J, with 12 bases in between. CDR3 length: 16 amino acids. For the CDR3, the DNA is TGTGCCAGCAGTCGGGACGGGGGCTCCTATAATTCACCCCTCCACTTT. Protein: CASSRDGGSYNSPLHF.

The chain couples TRBV24-1 to TRBJ2-1; no definite D call. The V end lost 4 bases, the J end lost 12 bases, and 18 bases lay between the germline ends. The V gene's germline CDR1 is KGHDR and CDR2 SFDVKD. There are 14 residues in the CDR3. CDR3 bases: TGTGCCACCAGTGAATCGGCCCCTGGAGTTAGGCAGTTCTTC. This codes for CATSESAPGVRQFF.

This clone is a singleton in its sample. This chain links TRBV5-1 with TRBJ1-2, with TRBD1 matching over 9 bases. The ends lost 5 bases at V and 6 bases at J; junction bases unmatched: 5. The CDR3 is made up of 13 amino acids. Germline V gene sequence: CDR1 SGHRS, CDR2 YFSETQ. DNA of the CDR3: TGCGCCAGCAGACCGGACAGGGGAAATGGCTACACCTTC. This gives the protein CASRPDRGNGYTF.

The chain is built from TRBV24-1 and TRBJ2-3; 7 positions agree with TRBD2. The CDR3 contains 14 residues. Germline CDR1 KGHDR, CDR2 SFDVKD. The V segment lost 4 bases and the J segment 3 bases; nucleotides outside the gene matches: 3. CDR3: CATSEPAGTDTQYF. The CDR3, as DNA: TGTGCCACCAGTGAACCAGCGGGGACAGATACGCAGTATTTT.

The chain recombines TRBV9 with TRBJ2-7, with a possible D match to TRBD1 (6 bases). Germline loops: CDR1 SGDLS, CDR2 YYNGEE. With 3 bases removed from V and 5 bases from J, the gap between germline ends came to 15 bases. This CDR3 spans 14 amino acids. The CDR3 spells CASSASQQGHEQYF. CDR3 coding DNA: TGTGCCAGCAGCGCGTCCCAACAGGGACACGAGCAGTACTTC.

The gene calls are TRBV7-9 and TRBJ1-4, with 11 bases aligning to TRBD1. Germline values: CDR1 SEHNR, CDR2 FQNEAQ (reference sequence). V was clipped by 1 base and J by 7 bases; unmatched bases: 5. CDR3 size: 16 residues. CDR3 sequence reads: CASSLVRTGGGEKLFF. The CDR3, as DNA: TGTGCCAGCAGCTTAGTCCGGACAGGGGGCGGTGAAAAACTGTTTTTT.

V gene TRBV7-2 combines with J gene TRBJ2-5, with D hard to call. The CDR3 spans 12 residues. V was trimmed by 1 base and J by 5 bases, leaving 5 bases between them. The germline V gene encodes CDR1 SGHTA and CDR2 FQGNSA. Here the CDR3 DNA reads TGTGCCAGCAGCTTAGGAGAGGAGACCCAGTACTTC. Protein product: CASSLGEETQYF.

The rearrangement joins TRBV13 to TRBJ1-1; D gene uncertain. The CDR3 consists of 14 residues. Trimming stripped 1 base from V and 1 base from J, with 7 bases between. The V gene's germline CDR1 is PRHDT and CDR2 FYEKMQ (reference sequence). The chain's CDR3 is CASSLVTENTEAFF. CDR3 coding DNA: TGTGCCAGCAGCTTAGTTACAGAGAACACTGAAGCTTTCTTT.

The rearrangement joins TRBV5-6 to TRBJ1-1; D possibly corresponds to TRBD1 (6 bases). In germline, CDR1 is SGHDT, CDR2 YYEEEE. With 1 base removed from V and 0 bases from J, the gap between germline ends came to 13 bases. This CDR3 region has 16 residues. CDR3 amino acids: CASSLRGTYLNTEAFF. The CDR3 DNA follows: TGTGCCAGCAGCTTGAGGGGGACATACCTGAACACTGAAGCTTTCTTT.

The V gene is TRBV15, the J gene TRBJ1-5, with 9 bases matching TRBD1. The CDR3 sequence is 15 residues long. V lost 1 base, J lost 6 bases, and 4 bases stayed unmatched. In germline, CDR1 is LNHNV, CDR2 YYDKDF (reference sequence). The CDR3 spells CATSRATGGGQPQHF. CDR3 sequence (DNA): TGTGCCACCAGCAGAGCCACAGGGGGCGGTCAGCCCCAGCATTTT. Full variable domain (missing parts from reference TRBV15 and TRBJ1-5): DAMVIQNPRYQVTQFGKPVTLSCSQTLNHNVMYWYQQKSSQAPKLLFHYYDKDFNNEADTPDNFQSRRPNTSFCFLDIRSPGLGDTAMYLCATSRATGGGQPQHFGDGTRLSIL.

This chain joins TRBV4-2 and TRBJ2-1, with 9 nucleotides matching TRBD2. CDR1 is LGHNA and CDR2 is YNFKEQ in the germline V gene. Unmatched junction bases numbered 13, after V lost 0 bases and J lost 7 bases. The CDR3 loop spans 18 amino acids. The CDR3 DNA is TGTGCCAGCAGCCAAGATATAGTCATGCGGGGGGGCACAAATGAGCAGTTCTTC. It yields the protein CASSQDIVMRGGTNEQFF.

V usage is TRBV5-1 and J usage is TRBJ2-7; 8 nucleotides line up with TRBD2. V shed 4 bases, J shed 5 bases, and the junction held 14 bases outside the gene matches. The V gene's germline CDR1 is SGHRS and CDR2 YFSETQ. The CDR3 extends over 16 amino acids. The CDR3 reads CASSHTSGRGIDEQYF. The CDR3 bases are TGCGCCAGCAGCCACACTAGCGGCCGGGGGATCGACGAGCAGTACTTC. Full variable domain (missing parts from reference TRBV5-1 and TRBJ2-7): KAGVTQTPRYLIKTRGQQVTLSCSPISGHRSVSWYQQTPGQGLQFLFEYFSETQRNKGNFPGRFSGRQFSNSRSEMNVSTLELGDSALYLCASSHTSGRGIDEQYFGPGTRLTVT.

The gene calls are TRBV20-1 and TRBJ1-1; D is perhaps TRBD1 (5 bases). This CDR3 has 10 residues. The V gene lost 4 bases and the J gene lost 8 bases, with 8 bases spanning the gap. In germline, CDR1 is DFQATT, CDR2 SNEGSKA (reference sequence). CDR3 region: CSATRQEAFF. The CDR3 DNA reads as TGCAGTGCTACCCGACAGGAAGCTTTCTTT.

The chain links TRBV27 to TRBJ2-7; D is unresolved. Between the trimmed V and J ends, which lost 0 bases and 6 bases, there was a span of 9 bases. Germline lookup yields CDR1 MNHEY and CDR2 SMNVEV (reference sequence). The CDR3 spans 13 residues. This chain's CDR3 is CASSLSPRLEQYF. The CDR3 nucleotides are TGTGCCAGCAGTTTATCCCCCCGTCTCGAGCAGTACTTC.